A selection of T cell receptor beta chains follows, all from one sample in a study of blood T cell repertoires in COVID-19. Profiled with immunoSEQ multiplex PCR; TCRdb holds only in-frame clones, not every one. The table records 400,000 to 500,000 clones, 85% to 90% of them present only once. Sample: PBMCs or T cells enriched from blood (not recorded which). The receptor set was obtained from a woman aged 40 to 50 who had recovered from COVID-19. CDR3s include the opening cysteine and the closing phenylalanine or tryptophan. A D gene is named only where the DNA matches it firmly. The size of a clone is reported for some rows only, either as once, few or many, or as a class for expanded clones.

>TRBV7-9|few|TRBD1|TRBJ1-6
CASSLRTGGESPLHF
TGTGCCAGCAGCTTACGGACAGGGGGCGAGTCACCCCTCCACTTT
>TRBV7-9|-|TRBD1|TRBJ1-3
CASSSWDRVGNTIYF
TGTGCCAGCAGCTCATGGGACAGGGTCGGAAACACCATATATTTT
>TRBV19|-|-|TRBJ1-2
CASGGASVFGNYGYTF
TGTGCCAGCGGAGGGGCCTCGGTGTTCGGTAACTATGGCTACACCTTC
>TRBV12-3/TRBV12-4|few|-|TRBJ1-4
CASSSGTSRKLFF
TGTGCCAGCAGCTCAGGGACATCTCGGAAACTGTTTTTT
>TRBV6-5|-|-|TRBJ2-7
CASSYSALGSYEQYF
TGTGCCAGCAGTTACTCGGCCCTAGGTTCCTACGAGCAGTACTTC
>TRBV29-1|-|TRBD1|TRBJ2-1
CSSSQRQGNNEQFF
TGCAGCTCTTCCCAAAGACAGGGGAACAATGAGCAGTTCTTC
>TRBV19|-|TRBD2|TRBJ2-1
CASSIDLLAGAKNEQFF
TGTGCCAGTAGTATAGATCTCCTAGCGGGAGCAAAAAATGAGCAGTTCTTC
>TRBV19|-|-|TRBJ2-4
CASRSSGKNIQYF
TGTGCCAGTAGGTCATCGGGGAAAAACATTCAGTACTTC
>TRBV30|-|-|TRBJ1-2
CAWIITGRPYGYTF
TGTGCCTGGATTATCACAGGGAGACCTTATGGCTACACCTTC
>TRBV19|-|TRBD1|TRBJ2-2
CASKLQGARGGELFF
TGTGCCAGTAAACTACAGGGGGCGCGGGGCGGGGAGCTGTTTTTT
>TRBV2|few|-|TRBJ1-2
CASSLANRAIEDGYTF
TGTGCCAGCAGCTTAGCGAACAGGGCCATAGAGGATGGCTACACCTTC
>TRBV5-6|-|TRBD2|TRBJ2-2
CASSLGTIGELFF
TGTGCCAGCAGCTTAGGGACTATCGGGGAGCTGTTTTTT
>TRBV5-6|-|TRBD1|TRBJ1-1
CASSLGSGTDEGEAFF
TGTGCCAGCAGCTTGGGTTCCGGGACAGATGAAGGAGAAGCTTTCTTT
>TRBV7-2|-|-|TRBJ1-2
CASSLATELSYGYTF
TGTGCCAGCAGCTTAGCGACAGAGCTCTCCTATGGCTACACCTTC
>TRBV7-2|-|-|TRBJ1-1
CASSSQGQNTEAFF
TGTGCCAGCAGCTCACAAGGACAGAACACTGAAGCTTTCTTT
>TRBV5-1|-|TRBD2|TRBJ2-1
CASSYPGTSGNNEQFF
TGCGCCAGCAGCTACCCCGGGACTAGCGGCAACAATGAGCAGTTCTTC
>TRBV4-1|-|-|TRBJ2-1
CASSQGGSPVNEQFF
TGCGCCAGCAGCCAAGGCGGTTCGCCGGTCAATGAGCAGTTCTTC
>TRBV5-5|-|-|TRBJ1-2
CASRPQGNGDYGYTF
TGTGCCAGCAGGCCCCAGGGGAATGGTGACTATGGCTACACCTTC
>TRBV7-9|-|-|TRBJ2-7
CASSLVAGKVYEQYF
TGTGCCAGCAGCTTAGTTGCAGGGAAGGTTTACGAGCAGTACTTC
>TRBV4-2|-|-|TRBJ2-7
CASSQEGPLAGASEQYF
TGTGCCAGCAGCCAAGAAGGGCCCTTGGCGGGCGCTTCCGAGCAGTACTTC
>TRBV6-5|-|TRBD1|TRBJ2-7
CASRRDRSSSGEQYF
TGTGCCAGCAGGCGGGACAGGTCGAGCTCCGGGGAGCAGTACTTC
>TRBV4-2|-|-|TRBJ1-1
CASSQGVGGTEAFF
TGTGCCAGCAGCCAAGGGGTGGGAGGCACTGAAGCTTTCTTT